This TCR beta chain stems from a study of T-cell memory formation after mild COVID-19. Looking at the study overall: TCR clusters largely stayed donor specific.

The CDR3 covers 14 residues. V was pared by 5 bases and J by 0 bases, with 7 bases between. The germline CDR1 and CDR2 sequences are SEHNR and FQNEAQ (reference sequence). Study-level findings and limits: The authors did not confirm SARS-CoV-2 specificity of second-wave clones peaking day 37. Most CD4+ clones that shrank were in CM and EM, while CD8+ ones turned up in EMRA.

The TCR alpha and TCR beta cDNA libraries, bearing sample barcodes and UMIs, were generated by 5'RACE using constant-segment primers. Each CDR3 protein is one row after TCRdb ran MiXCR on the 5' RACE reads. The sample carries roughly 370,000 distinct CDR3 sequences, about 17% recorded once. Points on this clonotype: The antigen is unknown.

This clonotype was obtained from a man aged 18-30 years who had mild COVID-19 (a few samples of this study predate the infection). Cell type and time point are not known. Sequenced material: PBMCs or a T cell subset sorted from them (not recorded which). This chain links TRBV7-9 with TRBJ1-4; weak D call: TRBD1 (5 bases). CDR3 in amino acids: CASSPGTTNEKLFF. The CDR3 DNA follows: TGTGCCAGCAGCCCAGGGACAACTAATGAAAAACTGTTTTTT.